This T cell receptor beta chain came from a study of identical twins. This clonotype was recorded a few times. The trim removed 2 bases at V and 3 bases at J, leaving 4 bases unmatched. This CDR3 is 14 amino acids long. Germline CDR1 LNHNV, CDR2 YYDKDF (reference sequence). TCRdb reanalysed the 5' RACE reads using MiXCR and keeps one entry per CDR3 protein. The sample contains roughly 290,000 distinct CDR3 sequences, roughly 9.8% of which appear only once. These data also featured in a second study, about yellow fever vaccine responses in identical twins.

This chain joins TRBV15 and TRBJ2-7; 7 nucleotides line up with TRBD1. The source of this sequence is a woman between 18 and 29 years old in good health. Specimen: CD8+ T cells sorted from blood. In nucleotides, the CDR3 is TGTGCCACCAGCAGACCGGGACAGAACTACGAGCAGTACTTC. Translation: CATSRPGQNYEQYF.